This note documents a single T cell receptor (beta chain) sequence. The length of the CDR3 is 15 residues. With V trimmed by 4 bases and J by 0 bases, 4 bases remained unmatched. CDR1 and CDR2 (germline): SNHLY, FYNNEI. This specimen comes from a study of blood T cell repertoires in COVID-19. Method: immunoSEQ multiplex PCR; TCRdb's copy keeps in-frame clones and lacks some. Among just over 150,000 clones listed, 85% to 90% were seen once. Sequencing used peripheral blood. The chain couples TRBV2 to TRBJ2-3; 7 nucleotides match TRBD2. The source is a woman between 35 and 50 years old with acute or convalescent COVID-19. The CDR3 sequence: CASSVGGTSTDTQYF. DNA of the CDR3: TGTGCCAGCAGTGTGGGGGGGACTAGCACAGATACGCAGTATTTT. The variable domain in full, with the rest retrieved from reference TRBV2 and TRBJ2-3, is EPEVTQTPSHQVTQMGQEVILRCVPISNHLYFYWYRQILGQKVEFLVSFYNNEISEKSEIFDDQFSVERPDGSNFTLKIRSTKLEDSAMYFCASSVGGTSTDTQYFGPGTRLTVL.